The sequence of this TCR beta chain was determined in a study of OX40 agonist ivuxolimab in advanced cancers. Profiling relied on immunoSEQ multiplex PCR, and the TCRdb table lists in-frame clones only, not all of them. The data show more than 20,000 clones, approximately 89% seen once. The CDR3 runs to 14 residues. The J segment lost 5 bases and the V segment lost 1 base, leaving 3 bases of the junction unmatched. CDR1 and CDR2 (germline): SNHLY, FYNNEI. The chain uses TRBV2 and TRBJ1-1; TRBD1 agrees at 8 bases. The receptor's source is an adult with an advanced solid tumor such as melanoma, head and neck, liver or kidney cancer. The sample was CD4+ or CD8+ T cells sorted from blood, taken in a trial of the OX40 agonist ivuxolimab. The CDR3 bases are TGTGCCAGCAGTGAAGACAGGGGGTTTACTGAAGCTTTCTTT. It is translated as CASSEDRGFTEAFF. The whole variable domain, remainder taken from reference TRBV2 and TRBJ1-1, is EPEVTQTPSHQVTQMGQEVILRCVPISNHLYFYWYRQILGQKVEFLVSFYNNEISEKSEIFDDQFSVERPDGSNFTLKIRSTKLEDSAMYFCASSEDRGFTEAFFGQGTRLTVV.